The 19 T cell receptor beta chains below all came from one sample that was sequenced in a study of graft-versus-host responses after intestinal transplantation. Sequenced by immunoSEQ multiplex PCR; TCRdb stores in-frame clones only, minus some. The sample has about 90,000 clones; over 85% are singletons. For these TCRs, the target antigens are not known. Sequences were derived from unstimulated CD4+ T cells sorted from spleen or lymph node cells, sampled before intestinal transplant. These receptors were taken from a human donor who received an intestinal transplant.

This clone was recorded once. The gene calls are TRBV19 and TRBJ2-4, with unresolved D. V was cut by 1 base and J by 7 bases, with 17 bases left in between. There are 16 residues in the CDR3. Germline V gene sequence: CDR1 LNHDA, CDR2 SQIVND (reference sequence). The CDR3 is CASSIAGLWSGNIQYF. CDR3 sequence (DNA): TGTGCCAGTAGTATAGCTGGGCTTTGGTCAGGTAACATTCAGTACTTC.

J is TRBJ2-5 and V is TRBV19, with D possibly being TRBD2 (6 bases). Trimming pared 1 base from V and 9 bases from J, leaving 21 bases between. Germline CDR1 reads LNHDA; CDR2 reads SQIVND (reference sequence). This CDR3 has 16 amino acids. The CDR3 DNA is TGTGCCAGTAGTATAGCGGCCCCTGTGGGCCGCGGGGCCCAGTACTTC. It yields the protein CASSIAAPVGRGAQYF.

The chain uses TRBV30 and TRBJ2-3; D gene ambiguous. CDR3 length: 12 amino acids. V shed 4 bases and J shed 1 base, with 6 bases lying between them. Germline assignment: CDR1 GTSNPN and CDR2 SVGIG (reference sequence). The CDR3 loop reads CAWTPGTDTQYF. The CDR3 coding sequence is TGTGCCTGGACACCGGGCACAGATACGCAGTATTTT.

CDR3 amino acids: CASSLYMSNSGTSGRQETQYF. In DNA, the CDR3 is TGTGCCAGCAGTTTATACATGTCCAATTCCGGGACTAGCGGGAGACAAGAGACCCAGTACTTC. This rearrangement joins TRBV27 to TRBJ2-5; 14 nucleotides line up with TRBD2. Germline V CDR1 and CDR2: MNHEY, SMNVEV (reference sequence). After removal of 1 base from V and 2 bases from J, the junction contained 15 bases not matched to a gene. CDR3 length equals 21 residues.

V is TRBV5-5 and J is TRBJ2-6, with 11 bases matching TRBD2. The CDR3 has 20 residues. The V gene's germline CDR1 is SGHKS and CDR2 YYEKEE (reference sequence). Trimming removed 0 bases from V and 0 bases from J; junction bases left unmatched: 8. In DNA, the CDR3 is TGTGCCAGCAGCTTGGCAGGCACCGGGACTAGCGGCTCTGGGGCCAACGTCCTGACTTTC. This translates into CASSLAGTGTSGSGANVLTF.

V and J are TRBV5-6 and TRBJ2-3; D uncertain. The CDR3 runs to 13 residues. Per germline, CDR1 SGHDT and CDR2 YYEEEE. V gave up 0 bases and J gave up 2 bases, with 4 bases separating them. The CDR3 region is CASSLATTDTQYF. The CDR3 bases are TGTGCCAGCAGCTTGGCGACCACAGATACGCAGTATTTT.

The chain links TRBV2 to TRBJ2-7, with 15 bases matching TRBD2. The CDR3 runs 17 residues. The germline V gene encodes CDR1 SNHLY and CDR2 FYNNEI. With V trimmed by 6 bases and J by 0 bases, 6 bases remained unmatched. In nucleotides, the CDR3 is TGTGCCAGCAGCATGGGACTAGCGGGAGGCCTCTCCTACGAGCAGTACTTC. It encodes CASSMGLAGGLSYEQYF.

V usage is TRBV5-1 and J usage is TRBJ1-6, with 9 bases matching TRBD1. Germline loops: CDR1 SGHRS, CDR2 YFSETQ. The V and J ends lost 3 bases and 8 bases, in that order; junction bases with no gene match: 6. The CDR3 length is 15 residues. CDR3 sequence: CASSSTGQGDSPLHF. Written as DNA, the CDR3 is TGCGCCAGCAGCTCGACGGGACAGGGAGATTCACCCCTCCACTTT.

This chain uses TRBV23-1 with TRBJ1-3; unclear D gene. TRBV23-1 is recorded as an ORF, its role being uncertain. V lost 7 bases, J lost 2 bases, and 9 bases lay in between. This CDR3 is built from 13 residues. In DNA form, the CDR3 reads TGCGCCAGCAAAGGCATAACTGGAAACACCATATATTTT. Protein sequence: CASKGITGNTIYF.

V gene TRBV19 combines with J gene TRBJ2-2; weak D call: TRBD2 (5 bases). The germline gives CDR1 LNHDA, CDR2 SQIVND (reference sequence). The CDR3 is 14 amino acids. V dropped 5 bases and J dropped 4 bases, with 11 bases sitting between them. The CDR3 nucleotides are TGTGCCAGTAGTCGGACTCTCATCACCGGGGAGCTGTTTTTT. This sequence encodes CASSRTLITGELFF.

The CDR3 nucleotides read TGTGCCACCGATTATTATGGGGGCACAGATACGCAGTATTTT. It encodes CATDYYGGTDTQYF. The chain links TRBV21-1 to TRBJ2-3. TRBV21-1 represents a pseudogene. The length of the CDR3 is 14 residues.

This clone was observed a single time. V and J are TRBV7-6 and TRBJ2-2, with D maybe TRBD1 (6 bases). There are 16 residues in the CDR3. Germline CDR1 SGHVS, CDR2 FNYEAQ. V dropped 8 bases and J dropped 2 bases, with 18 bases sitting between them. DNA of the CDR3: TGTGCCAGCTCAAAGCAGGGGACCACAAACACCGGGGAGCTGTTTTTT. This translates into CASSKQGTTNTGELFF.

This chain links TRBV7-9 with TRBJ2-3, with TRBD2 as a possible D gene (5 bases). The V gene lost 8 bases and the J gene lost 3 bases, with 18 bases spanning the gap. This CDR3 has 15 amino acids. CDR1 and CDR2 from the germline V gene are SEHNR and FQNEAQ (reference sequence). CDR3 nucleotides: TGTGCCAGCCGACCCCTCGGAGGTGGGACAGATACGCAGTATTTT. Its protein is CASRPLGGGTDTQYF.

The chain employs TRBV9 and TRBJ1-1; 7 bases map to TRBD1. CDR3 length: 14 residues. In germline, CDR1 is SGDLS, CDR2 YYNGEE. Germline trimming cut 3 bases from V and 7 bases from J; bases unmatched to any gene: 9. The DNA for the CDR3 is TGTGCCAGCAGCGCCATGGACAGGCTAAATGAAGCTTTCTTT. This gives the protein CASSAMDRLNEAFF.

The V gene is TRBV30, the J gene TRBJ2-2, with D possibly TRBD1 on 5 matching bases. The CDR3 has 14 residues. Germline lookup yields CDR1 GTSNPN and CDR2 SVGIG (reference sequence). Deletions cut 0 bases from V and 5 bases from J, with 10 bases between. CDR3 amino acids: CAWSVGRETGELFF. For the CDR3, the DNA is TGTGCCTGGAGTGTGGGCAGGGAAACCGGGGAGCTGTTTTTT. The variable domain in full, completed from reference TRBV30 and TRBJ2-2, reads SQTIHQWPATLVQPVGSPLSLECTVEGTSNPNLYWYRQAAGRGLQLLFYSVGIGQISSEVPQNLSASRPQDRQFILSSKKLLLSDSGFYLCAWSVGRETGELFFGEGSRLTVL.

V is TRBV6-5 and J is TRBJ1-4, with a tentative D call TRBD1 (6 bases). CDR1 MNHEY and CDR2 SVGAGI come from the germline V gene. V was clipped by 7 bases and J by 3 bases, with 12 bases between them. The length of the CDR3 is 14 residues. The CDR3 is CASTMTGSNEKLFF. CDR3 DNA: TGTGCCAGCACCATGACAGGTTCTAATGAAAAACTGTTTTTT.

The chain has TRBV14 and TRBJ1-1; no clear D. The CDR3 covers 13 residues. Trimming shortened V by 0 bases and J by 5 bases, and 7 bases separated the two germline ends. Germline V gene sequence: CDR1 SGHDN, CDR2 FVKESK. The CDR3, as DNA: TGTGCCAGCAGCCAAGAAGAGTTTACTGAAGCTTTCTTT. Amino acids: CASSQEEFTEAFF.

This chain uses TRBV28 with TRBJ2-5; D might be TRBD2 (6 bases). The germline V and J ends were trimmed by 6 bases and 4 bases, with 21 bases remaining between them. The CDR3 is 16 amino acids. CDR1 is MDHEN, CDR2 SYDVKM, per germline. The DNA of the CDR3 is TGTGCCAGCAGCCCGTCTATAGGCCCCGGGGGAGAGACCCAGTACTTC. It specifies CASSPSIGPGGETQYF.

This clone was detected once. V gene TRBV6-6 combines with J gene TRBJ1-1; weak D call: TRBD1 (5 bases). V lost 2 bases, J lost 6 bases, and 10 bases lay in between. The V gene's germline CDR1 is MNHNY and CDR2 SVGAGI (reference sequence). The CDR3 is made up of 13 amino acids. The CDR3 DNA sequence: TGTGCCAGCAGTTACATTTTGGGGGCTGAAGCTTTCTTT. Amino acid sequence: CASSYILGAEAFF.